This T cell receptor (beta chain) is from a study of cytomegalovirus exposure and HLA in healthy donors. Broader study findings: Owing to their indistinguishability, certain V segments, notably TRBV6-2 and TRBV6-3, were excluded. Associated with cytomegalovirus, according to the listing, were around 170 TCR beta chains. It has been reported that TCR beta sequences accurately predicted the HLA-A and HLA-B alleles of most subjects. Reports showed the classifier diagnosing cytomegalovirus status with high specificity and sensitivity.

Germline values: CDR1 SGHVT, CDR2 SQSDAQ. The CDR3 has 15 residues. V lost 5 bases and J lost 7; bases outside the gene matches: 5. The PCR used 60 Vbeta and 13 Jbeta primers. Profiled with immunoSEQ multiplex PCR; TCRdb holds only in-frame clones, not every one. The table records over 100,000 clones, almost 75% of them present only once. A note on this clone: As yet, its antigen is unknown.

The V and J genes are TRBV7-4 and TRBJ2-1; 13 nucleotides match TRBD2. This sequence was found in a man aged 35 to 55 in good health and CMV-seronegative. The sample was PBMCs. The CDR3 DNA reads as TGTGCCAGCAGCGCGGGACTAGCGGGGAATAATGAGCAGTTCTTC. Amino acid sequence: CASSAGLAGNNEQFF. The full variable domain, rest sourced from reference TRBV7-4 and TRBJ2-1, is GAGVSQSPRYKVAKRGRDVALRCDSISGHVTLYWYRQTLGQGSEVLTYSQSDAQRDKSGRPSGRFSAERPERSVSTLKIQRTEQGDSAVYLCASSAGLAGNNEQFFGPGTRLTVL.